One and the same sample provided the 27 T cell receptor beta chains below, sequenced in a study of cytomegalovirus exposure and HLA in healthy donors. 13 Jbeta primers and 60 Vbeta primers were used for the PCR. Assay: immunoSEQ multiplex PCR; the TCRdb copy retains only in-frame clones and omits some. The profile covers over 100,000 clones, with more than 65% appearing a single time and under 5% taken by the ten largest. The sample consisted of PBMCs. The receptors come from a male donor in good health and CMV-seropositive.

This rearrangement joins TRBV28 to TRBJ1-1, with 7 bases aligning to TRBD1. V shed 6 bases and J 2 bases; nucleotides not matched to a gene: 9. The CDR3 covers 15 residues. Germline values: CDR1 MDHEN, CDR2 SYDVKM. CDR3 coding DNA: TGTGCCAGCAGCCTAGGGGGCCGCATAAACACTGAAGCTTTCTTT. Translation: CASSLGGRINTEAFF.

As to this clone: An end of the junction does not agree with germline; a read error may underlie this. CDR3 region: CVSSGTGAGNTIYF. The CDR3 region has the DNA TGTGTCAGCAGCGGGACAGGGGCTGGAAACACCATATATTTT. J is TRBJ1-3 and V is TRBV7-9; the match to TRBD1 covers 10 bases. The CDR3 has 14 amino acids. Germline-derived CDR1 and CDR2 are SEHNR and FQNEAQ (reference sequence). The full variable domain, rest sourced from reference TRBV7-9 and TRBJ1-3, is DTGVSQNPRHKITKRGQNVTFRCDPISEHNRLYWYRQTLGQGPEFLTYFQNEAQLEKSRLLSDRFSAERPKGSFSTLEIQRTEQGDSAMYLCVSSGTGAGNTIYFGEGSWLTVV.

This clone was observed a few times. The V gene is TRBV6-6, the J gene TRBJ2-1, with 7 bases identical to TRBD2. The CDR3 consists of 15 residues. V shed 10 bases and J 0 bases; nucleotides not matched to a gene: 9. Germline CDR1 is MNHNY and CDR2 is SVGAGI (reference sequence). The CDR3 loop is CATGGTASSYNEQFF. In DNA form, the CDR3 reads TGTGCCACCGGGGGGACCGCGAGCTCCTACAATGAGCAGTTCTTC.

The genes are TRBV5-4 and TRBJ2-7; no reliable D call. Trimming shortened V by 0 bases and J by 5 bases, and 12 bases separated the two germline ends. Germline values: CDR1 SGHNT, CDR2 YYREEE (reference sequence). CDR3 size: 14 residues. The CDR3: CASSLGGGSNEQYF. Written as DNA, the CDR3 is TGTGCCAGCAGCTTGGGAGGTGGGTCCAACGAGCAGTACTTC. Drawing the rest from reference TRBV5-4 and TRBJ2-7, the complete variable domain is ETGVTQSPTHLIKTRGQQVTLRCSSQSGHNTVSWYQQALGQGPQFIFQYYREEENGRGNFPPRFSGLQFPNYSSELNVNALELDDSALYLCASSLGGGSNEQYFGPGTRLTVT.

Comment on this clone: At one boundary the junction diverges from the germline segment, which might be a read error. The rearrangement uses TRBV5-1 and TRBJ2-5, with no clear D. In germline, CDR1 is SGHRS, CDR2 YFSETQ. The CDR3 has 13 residues. The CDR3 DNA follows: TGCGCCAGCAGCTTTAGCCCCCAAGAGGCCCAGTACTTC. It encodes CASSFSPQEAQYF.

The chain is built from TRBV5-1 and TRBJ1-6, with 10 bases that match TRBD1. Trimming cost V 4 bases and J 0 bases; bases outside gene matches: 7. CDR3 size: 18 residues. Germline V CDR1 and CDR2: SGHRS, YFSETQ. The CDR3 spells CASSPGTGASSYNSPLHF. The CDR3 DNA reads as TGCGCCAGCAGCCCGGGGACAGGGGCGAGCTCCTATAATTCACCCCTCCACTTT.

The chain is built from TRBV6-1 and TRBJ2-7; tentative D call: TRBD1 (6 bases). Trimming cost V 7 bases and J 5 bases, with 18 bases left between them. Germline V gene data show CDR1 as MNHNS and CDR2 as SASEGT. The CDR3 has 14 amino acids. CDR3 residues: CASTTGLRIDEQYF. CDR3 in DNA: TGTGCCAGCACAACAGGGCTCCGGATCGACGAGCAGTACTTC.

The chain has TRBV5-1 and TRBJ2-7; TRBD1 matches at 9 bases. Germline V gives CDR1 SGHRS, CDR2 YFSETQ. The trim removed 0 bases at V and 5 bases at J, leaving 6 bases unmatched. CDR3 size: 15 residues. CDR3 DNA: TGCGCCAGCAGCTTGGGACAGGGGGTTAAGAACGAGCAGTACTTC. Its translation: CASSLGQGVKNEQYF.

The chain has TRBV18 and TRBJ1-5; 9 positions agree with TRBD1. This CDR3 is 15 amino acids long. Germline V gene lookup returns CDR1 KGHSH and CDR2 LQKENI. Trimming at V came to 0 bases and at J to 6 bases, leaving 3 bases not matched to a gene. In DNA, the CDR3 is TGTGCCAGCTCACCACCGGGGACAGGGCTTCAGCCCCAGCATTTT. Translated: CASSPPGTGLQPQHF.

The chain combines TRBV29-1 with TRBJ2-1; D possibly corresponds to TRBD2 (6 bases). Germline loops: CDR1 SQVTM, CDR2 ANQGSEA. CDR3 length equals 14 residues. V was trimmed by 8 bases and J by 8 bases, leaving 22 bases between them. CDR3 in DNA: TGCAGCCTATACCCCGGGGGAGATCTGCATGAGCAGTTCTTC. This gives the protein CSLYPGGDLHEQFF.

The chain couples TRBV18 to TRBJ1-6, with D maybe TRBD1 (5 bases). Trimming pared 1 base from V and 8 bases from J, leaving 9 bases between. CDR3 size: 14 residues. Germline CDR1 KGHSH, CDR2 LQKENI. Written as DNA, the CDR3 is TGTGCCAGCTCACCACAGGGGAAGGATTCACCCCTCCACTTT. Translation: CASSPQGKDSPLHF.

The chain is built from TRBV20-1 and TRBJ2-7; no firm D call. Trimming removed 2 bases from V and 4 bases from J, with 6 bases in between. CDR1 DFQATT and CDR2 SNEGSKA come from the germline V gene (reference sequence). This CDR3 has 11 amino acids. The CDR3 sequence: CSARSPYEQYF. The CDR3 DNA reads TGCAGTGCTAGATCCCCATACGAGCAGTACTTC.

V usage is TRBV25-1 and J usage is TRBJ2-6; 7 nucleotides match TRBD1. Germline V gene data show CDR1 as MGHDK and CDR2 as SYGVNS. J was trimmed by 3 bases and V by 7 bases; bases with no gene match: 6. The CDR3 loop spans 15 amino acids. DNA for the CDR3: TGTGCCAGCACCGGAACAGGGGTTGGGGCCAACGTCCTGACTTTC. Amino acid sequence: CASTGTGVGANVLTF.

This clone has a handful of counts. The chain combines TRBV6-1 with TRBJ2-7, with TRBD2 matching over 9 bases. The CDR3 covers 15 residues. V shed 1 base and J 7 bases; nucleotides not matched to a gene: 8. Germline V gene sequence: CDR1 MNHNS, CDR2 SASEGT. The CDR3 DNA reads as TGTGCCAGCAGTGAAGTGGCGGGAGGGCCGCGGGAGCAGTACTTC. Translated, it gives CASSEVAGGPREQYF.

The chain has TRBV10-3 and TRBJ1-3, with no clear D. CDR3 length: 16 amino acids. V lost 3 bases and J lost 2, with 14 bases in between. Germline CDR1 and CDR2: ENHRY and SYGVKD. The CDR3 DNA reads as TGTGCCATCAGTGAACTAAGTGGCGCTGCTGGAAACACCATATATTTT. Amino acid sequence: CAISELSGAAGNTIYF.

A remark on this clone: Other DNA sequences from this sample encode an identical CDR3 as well. The V and J genes are TRBV15 and TRBJ1-5; no clear D gene. This CDR3 region has 13 residues. V was clipped by 3 bases and J by 5 bases, with 8 bases between them. Germline loops: CDR1 LNHNV, CDR2 YYDKDF (reference sequence). Written as DNA, the CDR3 is TGTGCCACCAGCAGTGGCCTAGATCAGCCCCAGCATTTT. It yields the protein CATSSGLDQPQHF.

This clone was seen a few times. The chain couples TRBV5-1 to TRBJ2-7; 8 bases are a match to TRBD2. Germline V gene lookup returns CDR1 SGHRS and CDR2 YFSETQ. The CDR3 is 16 amino acids. The ends lost 0 bases at V and 2 bases at J; junction bases unmatched: 7. The CDR3 sequence: CASSLGLAGPTYEQYF. The CDR3 bases are TGCGCCAGCAGCTTGGGGCTAGCGGGCCCGACCTACGAGCAGTACTTC. Together with reference TRBV5-1 and TRBJ2-7, the CDR3 gives the full variable domain: KAGVTQTPRYLIKTRGQQVTLSCSPISGHRSVSWYQQTPGQGLQFLFEYFSETQRNKGNFPGRFSGRQFSNSRSEMNVSTLELGDSALYLCASSLGLAGPTYEQYFGPGTRLTVT.

The rearrangement links TRBV5-8 to TRBJ2-1; 7 bases agree with TRBD1. Germline values: CDR1 SGHTS, CDR2 YDEGEE. V dropped 4 bases and J dropped 5; count of bases not matched to a gene: 9. This CDR3 is built from 15 residues. Here the CDR3 DNA reads TGTGCCAGCAGCCCACGGACAGGTCGGAACAATGAGCAGTTCTTC. Its translation is CASSPRTGRNNEQFF.

This chain joins TRBV10-3 and TRBJ2-5; a possible D gene is TRBD1 (6 bases). This CDR3 region has 13 residues. Trimming removed 4 bases from V and 2 bases from J, with 8 bases in between. The germline V gene has CDR1 ENHRY and CDR2 SYGVKD. CDR3 sequence (DNA): TGTGCCATCAGTGGGACAGAACAAGAGACCCAGTACTTC. Translated, it gives CAISGTEQETQYF.

The rearrangement links TRBV5-1 to TRBJ2-2, with a possible D match to TRBD1 (5 bases). The CDR3 loop spans 15 amino acids. Per the germline V gene, CDR1 is SGHRS and CDR2 is YFSETQ. V was cut by 0 bases and J by 1 base, with 7 bases left in between. Here the CDR3 DNA reads TGCGCCAGCAGCTTGGAGGGGCAGAACACCGGGGAGCTGTTTTTT. Translated: CASSLEGQNTGELFF.

V usage is TRBV5-1 and J usage is TRBJ2-5, with D maybe TRBD2 (5 bases). The CDR3 spans 13 residues. CDR1 is SGHRS and CDR2 is YFSETQ in the germline V gene. V dropped 4 bases and J dropped 5 bases, with 12 bases sitting between them. CDR3 sequence reads: CASSVSSGETQYF. CDR3 nucleotides: TGCGCCAGCAGCGTTTCCTCGGGGGAGACCCAGTACTTC.

The chain links TRBV9 to TRBJ2-7; D might be TRBD2 (6 bases). Germline values: CDR1 SGDLS, CDR2 YYNGEE. With 1 base removed from V and 6 bases from J, the gap between germline ends came to 8 bases. The CDR3 length is 12 residues. CDR3 bases: TGTGCCAGCAGCGTATCCGGGGGCGAGCAGTACTTC. Protein: CASSVSGGEQYF.

This chain joins TRBV5-6 and TRBJ1-4; 7 bases are a match to TRBD1. Germline assignment: CDR1 SGHDT and CDR2 YYEEEE. CDR3 length: 14 residues. Unmatched junction bases numbered 6, after V lost 4 bases and J lost 6 bases. The CDR3 DNA reads TGTGCCAGCAGCAACAGGGGTCTGGATGAAAAACTGTTTTTT. Residues: CASSNRGLDEKLFF.

On this clone itself: Lacking the conserved final phenylalanine or tryptophan, this CDR3 likely reflects a read error. It is unclear where the CDR3 begins or ends on the DNA, so no DNA is shown, and the CDR3 is as TCRdb lists it. The V gene is TRBV27, the J gene TRBJ1-2. The CDR3 has 10 residues if both end residues are counted. Germline V gene data show CDR1 as MNHEY and CDR2 as SMNVEV (reference sequence). The CDR3: CASTLGLEVS.

The CDR3 sequence: CASSLTGYGEKLFF. As DNA, the CDR3 is TGTGCCAGCAGCTTGACAGGGTACGGTGAAAAACTGTTTTTT. The rearrangement uses TRBV5-8 and TRBJ1-4; TRBD1 might be the D (6 bases). Germline CDR1 reads SGHTS; CDR2 reads YDEGEE. The CDR3 is 14 residues long. Trimming shortened V by 1 base and J by 7 bases, and 11 bases separated the two germline ends.

This rearrangement joins TRBV5-1 to TRBJ2-5, with TRBD2 identical over 7 bases. The CDR3 covers 16 residues. Germline lookup yields CDR1 SGHRS and CDR2 YFSETQ. The junction had 13 bases not matched to a gene; V was cut back by 4 bases and J by 4 bases. For the CDR3, the DNA is TGCGCCAGCAGCCCGGGCTGGGGGAGCGGGGCAGAGACCCAGTACTTC. Translating it yields CASSPGWGSGAETQYF.

A single count supports this clone. The V gene is TRBV7-2, the J gene TRBJ1-5, with D possibly TRBD1 on 6 matching bases. Trimming took off 3 bases at V and 4 bases at J, with 13 bases between the two ends. The CDR3 contains 15 residues. Germline loops: CDR1 SGHTA, CDR2 FQGNSA. The CDR3, as DNA: TGTGCCAGCAGCTTGGGACAAACTGGGAATCAGCCCCAGCATTTT. It is translated as CASSLGQTGNQPQHF.